This T cell receptor (beta chain) came from a study of T cell responses to AZD1222 COVID-19 vaccine (dated by TCRdb to the early 2020s). Notes on the research overall: AZD1222 recipients with second doses at about 4 weeks or about 12 weeks were pooled, because spike-specific TCR depth and breadth did not differ between schedules. Trial participants were enrolled by age into subgroups of 18-55, 56-69 and 70-plus years, and around 150, 29 and 61 TCR-sequenced participants, respectively, were included in these subgroups. A total of about 240 trial participants underwent TCR sequencing, of whom about 210 received two doses of AZD1222 and about 25 received two doses of the MenACWY control vaccine.

Details on this clone: The antigen it recognizes is unknown. Base quality data are lacking; no much larger clone is found one base away.

The CDR3 regions of human TCRbeta chains were analyzed by immunosequencing. Turning to the authors' computational methods: Repertoire TCRs were matched against a reference library of SARS-CoV-2-specific TCRs generated with the MIRA antigen-specificity platform. Breadth was defined as the fraction of unique TCRs that were SARS-CoV-2-associated, and depth was defined as the fraction of total T cells that were SARS-CoV-2-associated. Using the MIRA data, each spike-specific TCR was assigned both to the spike region to which the TCR was reactive and to a CD4 or CD8 class. Log10-transformed breadth and depth values were compared by one-way ANOVA with Sidak's multiple comparisons tests. TCRdb took this table from immuneACCESS and kept in-frame rearrangements with V and J called. Such tables lack part of the clones; where checked against another copy, unresolved V genes explain under half of the gap, and the rest is unexplained. V and J calls and clone size follow that table, whereas D and trimming were derived from the DNA. This sample holds over 140,000 clones; around nine tenths were observed only once. The ten largest account for more than 4.5% of the sample.

Overall results and qualifications from the work: In the small 56-69-year group, the increase in depth fell short of significance, most likely because of low power. Participants were mostly white British, with more females than males. The authors suggested clonal diversity may have been underestimated. Reportedly, close to half of the unique spike-specific TCRs recognized epitopes lying outside the regions that are mutated in the B.1.351 and B.1.1.7 variants. Conclusions about previously exposed vaccinees are limited, since just 6 or 7 AZD1222 recipients were seropositive for SARS-CoV-2 at baseline. Because no day 14 peak-response samples were available, the repertoires could be characterized only after the peak T cell response. The whole spike protein was spanned by vaccine-associated CD4 TCRs, and dominant responses were seen in regions 160-218 and 743-854. After two AZD1222 doses, both the breadth and the depth of spike-specific TCRs were significantly higher than at day 0 and than in MenACWY recipients.

The time point label here, explained by the study, means: baseline before first vaccination. Vaccinee samples came from UK trials COV001 and COV002, including a single-blind randomized controlled phase 2/3 trial of AZD1222 (ChAdOx1 nCoV-19) in healthy adults. For TCRbeta chain sequencing, PBMC samples were collected from trial participants at day 0 and at day 28 after the second dose. The sequenced sample was peripheral blood, obtained on day 0 of AZD1222 vaccination. The source is an adult in good health.

The CDR3 reads as follows: CASSSRDKTYEQYF. The bases are TGTGCCAGTAGCTCACGGGACAAGACCTACGAGCAGTACTTC. The chain joins TRBV19 to TRBJ2-7; a weak D assignment points to TRBD1 (6 bases agree). The germline V gene (reference sequence) yields LNHDA for CDR1 and SQIVND for CDR2. Including the terminal cysteine and phenylalanine, the CDR3 comprises 14 residues. CDR3 DNA only is kept here, 42 bases in frame from base 1. Trimming at the junction amounts to 6 bases on V and 2 bases on J, and the germline ends lie 14 bases apart.